Presented here are 32 T cell receptor beta chains from one specimen sequenced in a study of blood T cell repertoires in COVID-19. The data were produced by immunoSEQ multiplex PCR, yet TCRdb's version contains in-frame clones alone and is incomplete. The sample has about 120,000 clones; 80% to 90% are singletons. The sample was peripheral blood. Receptors were obtained from a woman aged 45-65 years with active or convalescent COVID-19.

This clone appeared once. J is TRBJ2-5 and V is TRBV28, with TRBD2 matching over 9 bases. The germline gives CDR1 MDHEN, CDR2 SYDVKM. This CDR3 spans 14 amino acids. J lost 6 bases, V lost 5 bases, and 7 bases had no gene match. CDR3 amino acids: CASSLGTSMQTQYF. DNA of the CDR3: TGTGCCAGCAGTCTCGGGACTAGCATGCAGACCCAGTACTTC. The variable domain in full, with the rest retrieved from reference TRBV28 and TRBJ2-5, is DVKVTQSSRYLVKRTGEKVFLECVQDMDHENMFWYRQDPGLGLRLIYFSYDVKMKEKGDIPEGYSVSREKKERFSLILESASTNQTSMYLCASSLGTSMQTQYFGPGTRLLVL.

The chain uses TRBV7-9 and TRBJ2-5; TRBD2 is a possible D gene (5 bases). V lost 3 bases and J 3 bases, leaving 14 bases between the germline ends. Germline loops: CDR1 SEHNR, CDR2 FQNEAQ (reference sequence). The CDR3 totals 15 residues. The CDR3 region is CASSLLDLYKETQYF. In nucleotides, the CDR3 is TGTGCCAGCAGCTTGTTGGACTTGTATAAAGAGACCCAGTACTTC.

The rearrangement links TRBV10-3 to TRBJ1-6; perhaps TRBD1 as D (5 bases). The germline V gene has CDR1 ENHRY and CDR2 SYGVKD. The CDR3 is 13 residues long. V shed 6 bases and J shed 8 bases, with 11 bases lying between them. Here the CDR3 reads CAIRGLNDSPLHF. The CDR3 nucleotides are TGTGCCATCAGGGGACTAAATGATTCACCCCTCCACTTT.

The chain couples TRBV6-5 to TRBJ2-7, with 7 bases matching TRBD2. After removal of 1 base from V and 8 bases from J, the junction contained 2 bases not matched to a gene. The germline CDR1 and CDR2 sequences are MNHEY and SVGAGI. The CDR3 contains 12 residues. The CDR3 coding sequence is TGTGCCAGCAGTTACTGGGGGGGACAGCAGTACTTC. Encoded protein: CASSYWGGQQYF.

The J gene is TRBJ1-4, the V gene TRBV20-1; 7 positions agree with TRBD1. The junction had 1 base not matched to a gene; V was cut back by 6 bases and J by 6 bases. Per germline, CDR1 DFQATT and CDR2 SNEGSKA (reference sequence). This CDR3 is built from 11 residues. The DNA of the CDR3 is TGCAGTGCCGGGACAGATGAAAAACTGTTTTTT. As protein: CSAGTDEKLFF.

The gene calls are TRBV7-2 and TRBJ2-7; D remains ambiguous. This CDR3 comprises 12 residues. V lost 3 bases and J 3 bases, leaving 6 bases between the germline ends. CDR1 and CDR2 from the germline V gene are SGHTA and FQGNSA. The CDR3, as DNA: TGTGCCAGCAGCTTTTCGGGCTACGAGCAGTACTTC. This translates into CASSFSGYEQYF. The variable domain in full, with the rest retrieved from reference TRBV7-2 and TRBJ2-7, is GAGVSQSPSNKVTEKGKDVELRCDPISGHTALYWYRQSLGQGLEFLIYFQGNSAPDKSGLPSDRFSAERTGGSVSTLTIQRTQQEDSAVYLCASSFSGYEQYFGPGTRLTVT.

The rearrangement uses TRBV6-5 and TRBJ2-7, with 8 bases fitting TRBD2. The J segment lost 1 base and the V segment lost 4 bases, leaving 6 bases of the junction unmatched. The V gene's germline CDR1 is MNHEY and CDR2 SVGAGI. The CDR3 sequence is 15 residues long. The CDR3: CASSSTSVQSYEQYF. CDR3 DNA sequence: TGTGCCAGCAGTTCGACTAGCGTACAGTCCTACGAGCAGTACTTC.

The gene calls are TRBV19 and TRBJ2-2; weak D call: TRBD1 (5 bases). The germline CDR1 and CDR2 sequences are LNHDA and SQIVND (reference sequence). The CDR3 spans 12 residues. V was trimmed by 10 bases and J by 1 base, leaving 7 bases between them. CDR3 in DNA: TGTGCCATGACAGAGAACACCGGGGAGCTGTTTTTT. Protein sequence: CAMTENTGELFF.

The chain has TRBV25-1 and TRBJ2-2, with D hard to call. There are 13 residues in the CDR3. Germline V CDR1 and CDR2: MGHDK, SYGVNS. Between the trimmed V and J ends, which lost 7 bases and 0 bases, there was a span of 6 bases. This CDR3 reads CASNAANTGELFF. CDR3 in DNA: TGTGCCAGCAATGCAGCGAACACCGGGGAGCTGTTTTTT.

The chain employs TRBV9 and TRBJ2-1; 7 bases are shared with TRBD2. Looked up from germline, CDR1 is SGDLS and CDR2 is YYNGEE. The CDR3 contains 16 residues. V was pared by 0 bases and J by 7 bases, with 10 bases of the junction left unmatched. The DNA of the CDR3 is TGTGCCAGCAGCGTAGAGGCAGCGGGGAGGACGAATGAGCAGTTCTTC. Encoded protein: CASSVEAAGRTNEQFF.

The chain couples TRBV3-1 (or the pseudogene TRBV3-2) to TRBJ2-1; a weak D match, TRBD2 (5 bases). There are 13 residues in the CDR3. V was cut by 1 base and J by 9 bases, with 10 bases left in between. Looked up from germline, CDR1 is LGHDT and CDR2 is YNNKEL (reference sequence). The CDR3 DNA sequence: TGTGCCAGCAGCCAAGTACAGAGCGGTGAGCAGTTCTTC. It translates to CASSQVQSGEQFF.

The chain recombines TRBV29-1 with TRBJ2-7; a weak D match, TRBD2 (6 bases). V lost 0 bases and J lost 0, with 12 bases in between. The germline CDR1 and CDR2 sequences are SQVTM and ANQGSEA. The CDR3 runs to 15 residues. CDR3 nucleotides: TGCAGCGTTGAAGAGGTGGGAGGTAGCTCCTACGAGCAGTACTTC. It codes for CSVEEVGGSSYEQYF.

This clone was found once. The rearrangement links TRBV18 to TRBJ1-1, with D possibly being TRBD1 (6 bases). Germline V lookup: CDR1 KGHSH, CDR2 LQKENI. This CDR3 spans 16 amino acids. The ends were cut back, 5 bases at V and 4 bases at J, with 20 bases in the middle. This CDR3 reads CASSDKRDTRGTEAFF. DNA of the CDR3: TGTGCCAGCTCAGACAAAAGGGACACGAGGGGCACTGAAGCTTTCTTT.

This clone was counted between two and nine times. The chain couples TRBV6-2 or TRBV6-3 to TRBJ1-1, with 9 bases fitting TRBD1. There are 17 residues in the CDR3. V was clipped by 0 bases and J by 5 bases; unmatched bases: 10. CDR1 and CDR2 (germline): MNHEY, SVGEGT. The CDR3 DNA follows: TGTGCCAGCAGTTACTCGAAAAGACAGGGGGAACGGACTGAAGCTTTCTTT. It is translated as CASSYSKRQGERTEAFF.

The chain joins TRBV3-1 (or the pseudogene TRBV3-2) to TRBJ2-3; 8 nucleotides line up with TRBD2. CDR3 size: 15 residues. V lost 1 base, J lost 4 bases, and 4 bases stayed unmatched. Germline lookup yields CDR1 LGHDT and CDR2 YNNKEL (reference sequence). The DNA for the CDR3 is TGTGCCAGCAGCCAAGCCGGACTAGCAGCAGATACGCAGTATTTT. It yields the protein CASSQAGLAADTQYF.

The J gene is TRBJ1-5, the V gene TRBV9, with D possibly TRBD1 on 5 matching bases. The CDR3 is 15 residues long. Trimming stripped 4 bases from V and 1 base from J, with 12 bases between. CDR1 is SGDLS, CDR2 YYNGEE, per germline. In nucleotides, the CDR3 is TGTGCCAGCAGCCTGGGGGGTCGAAGCAATCAGCCCCAGCATTTT. Residues: CASSLGGRSNQPQHF.

The chain is built from TRBV7-2 and TRBJ1-1; no firm D call. The CDR3 is made up of 15 amino acids. The V end lost 2 bases, the J end lost 1 base, and 11 bases lay between the germline ends. Germline V gene sequence: CDR1 SGHTA, CDR2 FQGNSA. This CDR3 is CASSLRRTANTEAFF. The CDR3, as DNA: TGTGCCAGCAGCTTAAGGAGGACGGCGAACACTGAAGCTTTCTTT.

The chain recombines TRBV6-5 with TRBJ1-1, with D possibly being TRBD1 (6 bases). CDR1 and CDR2 (germline): MNHEY, SVGAGI. The CDR3 totals 15 residues. Deletions cut 7 bases from V and 0 bases from J, with 15 bases between. Written as DNA, the CDR3 is TGTGCCAGCATCCGACAGGTTAGCATGAACACTGAAGCTTTCTTT. Its translation: CASIRQVSMNTEAFF.

The gene calls are TRBV19 and TRBJ1-5; D not resolved. CDR3 length: 14 amino acids. V was pared by 1 base and J by 3 bases, with 7 bases between. Germline values: CDR1 LNHDA, CDR2 SQIVND (reference sequence). The CDR3 sequence is CASSIVGSNQPQHF. CDR3 nucleotides: TGTGCCAGTAGTATAGTCGGTTCCAATCAGCCCCAGCATTTT. Full variable domain (missing parts from reference TRBV19 and TRBJ1-5): DGGITQSPKYLFRKEGQNVTLSCEQNLNHDAMYWYRQDPGQGLRLIYYSQIVNDFQKGDIAEGYSVSREKKESFPLTVTSAQKNPTAFYLCASSIVGSNQPQHFGDGTRLSIL.

The chain links TRBV7-3 to TRBJ2-1, with D perhaps TRBD1 (6 bases). Germline CDR1 reads SGHTA; CDR2 reads FQGTGA. Deletions cut 3 bases from V and 1 base from J, with 13 bases between. The CDR3 totals 16 residues. The CDR3 here is CASSLTSGTSYNEQFF. The CDR3 DNA follows: TGTGCCAGCAGCTTGACCTCCGGGACATCCTACAATGAGCAGTTCTTC.

The chain joins TRBV2 to TRBJ1-2; D unresolved. Looked up from germline, CDR1 is SNHLY and CDR2 is FYNNEI. CDR3 length: 13 residues. V was clipped by 6 bases and J by 3 bases, with 11 bases between them. As DNA, the CDR3 is TGTGCCAGCAGGCTCCCCGGGGACTATGGCTACACCTTC. Protein product: CASRLPGDYGYTF. Full variable domain (missing parts from reference TRBV2 and TRBJ1-2): EPEVTQTPSHQVTQMGQEVILRCVPISNHLYFYWYRQILGQKVEFLVSFYNNEISEKSEIFDDQFSVERPDGSNFTLKIRSTKLEDSAMYFCASRLPGDYGYTFGSGTRLTVV.

This chain joins TRBV28 and TRBJ1-4; 7 bases fit TRBD1. The germline gives CDR1 MDHEN, CDR2 SYDVKM. This CDR3 region has 14 residues. V was clipped by 5 bases and J by 7 bases; unmatched bases: 7. CDR3 DNA sequence: TGTGCCAGCAGTAACCGGGACAGAGGTGAAAAACTGTTTTTT. It yields the protein CASSNRDRGEKLFF.

The chain couples TRBV10-3 to TRBJ1-5; no definite D call. Per the germline V gene, CDR1 is ENHRY and CDR2 is SYGVKD. This CDR3 is 15 amino acids long. Trimming took off 0 bases at V and 6 bases at J, with 12 bases between the two ends. As DNA, the CDR3 is TGTGCCATCAGTGAGTCTAGGATTCGGAGTCAGCCCCAGCATTTT. This gives the protein CAISESRIRSQPQHF.

The chain employs TRBV6-4 and TRBJ2-1; 7 bases fit TRBD1. This CDR3 has 15 amino acids. Trimming at V came to 6 bases and at J to 0 bases, leaving 5 bases not matched to a gene. Germline V CDR1 and CDR2: MRHNA, SNTAGT. CDR3 sequence (DNA): TGTGCCAGCAGCTCCACAGGGGCCTCCTACAATGAGCAGTTCTTC. As protein: CASSSTGASYNEQFF.

The J gene is TRBJ2-2, the V gene TRBV7-9; 7 nucleotides agree with TRBD1. Germline CDR1 SEHNR, CDR2 FQNEAQ (reference sequence). The trim removed 1 base at V and 6 bases at J, leaving 2 bases unmatched. The CDR3 spans 14 residues. CDR3 region: CASSLGGGSGELFF. CDR3 nucleotide sequence: TGTGCCAGCAGCTTAGGAGGGGGCTCCGGGGAGCTGTTTTTT.

The V and J genes are TRBV28 and TRBJ1-2; TRBD1 agrees at 8 bases. The trim removed 9 bases at V and 4 bases at J, leaving 4 bases unmatched. CDR3 length equals 12 residues. The germline V gene has CDR1 MDHEN and CDR2 SYDVKM. CDR3 sequence reads: CASKTGVYGYTF. The CDR3 DNA follows: TGTGCCAGTAAGACAGGGGTCTATGGCTACACCTTC.

This rearrangement joins TRBV4-3 to TRBJ2-5; D might be TRBD2 (6 bases). V dropped 2 bases and J dropped 5 bases, with 15 bases sitting between them. Germline V gives CDR1 LGHNA, CDR2 YSLEER. CDR3 size: 15 residues. CDR3: CASSQLGLLGETQYF. The CDR3 DNA reads as TGCGCCAGCAGCCAACTCGGACTATTGGGTGAGACCCAGTACTTC.

This chain connects TRBV3-1 (or the pseudogene TRBV3-2) to TRBJ1-1; no firm D call. CDR1 is LGHDT and CDR2 is YNNKEL in the germline V gene (reference sequence). The CDR3 loop spans 14 amino acids. Trimming stripped 4 bases from V and 1 base from J, with 10 bases between. The CDR3 bases are TGTGCCAGCAGCCCGTCACACAGGAACACTGAAGCTTTCTTT. Translating gives CASSPSHRNTEAFF.

CDR3 nucleotides: TGTGCCAGCAGTCCACTCCTAAGCAGGGGTCAGCCCCAGCATTTT. Encoded protein: CASSPLLSRGQPQHF. V and J are TRBV28 and TRBJ1-5; weak D call: TRBD1 (6 bases). Germline-derived CDR1 and CDR2 are MDHEN and SYDVKM. The CDR3 loop spans 15 amino acids. With 5 bases removed from V and 6 bases from J, the gap between germline ends came to 17 bases.

The CDR3 region has the DNA TGTGCCAGCAGCTTGGAGCGGACCACAGATACGCAGTATTTT. Residues: CASSLERTTDTQYF. This chain uses TRBV5-5 with TRBJ2-3; tentatively, D is TRBD2 (5 bases). V gave up 0 bases and J gave up 2 bases, with 7 bases separating them. The CDR3 length is 14 residues. Germline CDR1 and CDR2: SGHKS and YYEKEE (reference sequence).

The genes are TRBV30 and TRBJ2-7; 14 bases fit TRBD2. Trimming took 0 bases from V and 6 from J; bases not matched to a gene: 10. The CDR3 sequence is 17 residues long. Per the germline V gene, CDR1 is GTSNPN and CDR2 is SVGIG (reference sequence). Here the CDR3 DNA reads TGTGCCTGGAGTGTAAGGGGGACTAGCGGGAGACTGGGCGAGCAGTACTTC. It translates to CAWSVRGTSGRLGEQYF. The entire variable domain, with the rest obtained from reference TRBV30 and TRBJ2-7, is as follows: SQTIHQWPATLVQPVGSPLSLECTVEGTSNPNLYWYRQAAGRGLQLLFYSVGIGQISSEVPQNLSASRPQDRQFILSSKKLLLSDSGFYLCAWSVRGTSGRLGEQYFGPGTRLTVT.

This chain connects TRBV18 to TRBJ1-2; a possible D gene is TRBD1 (6 bases). Germline loops: CDR1 KGHSH, CDR2 LQKENI. The CDR3 is 15 amino acids. V lost 3 bases and J 3 bases, leaving 14 bases between the germline ends. CDR3 nucleotides: TGTGCCAGCTCACCGCAATCAGGGGCGGACTATGGCTACACCTTC. Translated: CASSPQSGADYGYTF. Together with reference TRBV18 and TRBJ1-2, the CDR3 gives the full variable domain: NAGVMQNPRHLVRRRGQEARLRCSPMKGHSHVYWYRQLPEEGLKFMVYLQKENIIDESGMPKERFSAEFPKEGPSILRIQQVVRGDSAAYFCASSPQSGADYGYTFGSGTRLTVV.